This T cell receptor (beta chain) was observed in a study of T-cell reconstitution after alpha-beta-depleted transplantation in children. The CDR3 spans 14 residues. V was clipped by 8 bases and J by 5 bases; unmatched bases: 15. Per the germline V gene, CDR1 is SQVTM and CDR2 is ANQGSEA. This clonotype was recorded a few times. Antigen specificity is unknown. Study findings and constraints: Alpha-beta T cells present about two months after transplant were reported to originate from several hundred expanded graft clones. One year post-transplant, T-cell counts and diversity were largely derived from T cells produced anew.

TCRbeta library preparation incorporated unique molecular identifiers. MiXCR was run by TCRdb on the PCR reads, yielding one entry per CDR3 protein. The data contain approximately 500,000 distinct CDR3 sequences, roughly a tenth of them singletons. The specimen comprised PBMCs, sampled before TCRalphabeta/CD19-depleted stem cell transplant. The chain combines TRBV29-1 with TRBJ2-7; 7 bases match TRBD1. The sequence derives from a child aged 2 to 10 with inherited bone marrow failure, due to receive a stem cell transplant. The CDR3 DNA is TGCAGCTGTGGAGGACCGGGACAGAGAGACGAGCAGTACTTC. Translation: CSCGGPGQRDEQYF.